This is a list of T cell receptor beta chains from one sample in a study of blood T cell repertoires in COVID-19. Clones were read by immunoSEQ multiplex PCR, and TCRdb kept only the in-frame ones, dropping some. The sample lists over 100,000 clones; 84% were seen once. Sequencing was performed on peripheral blood. Source of these receptors: a man in his forties or fifties with active or convalescent COVID-19. CDR3s include the opening cysteine and the closing phenylalanine or tryptophan. The order of the fields is CDR3 DNA, CDR3 protein, D gene, V gene, clone size, J gene. D genes are given only for firm matches. The size of a clone is reported for some rows only, either as once, few or many, or as a class for expanded clones.

CDR3nt: TGTGCCAGCTCAGCTATAACCCCCTACGAGCAGTACTTC; CDR3aa: CASSAITPYEQYF; d_gene: .; v_gene: TRBV18; abundance: .; j_gene: TRBJ2-7
CDR3nt: TGTGCCAGCAGCCAAGGATCAGGTGAAACTGAAGCTTTCTTT; CDR3aa: CASSQGSGETEAFF; d_gene: .; v_gene: TRBV3-1/TRBV3-2; abundance: .; j_gene: TRBJ1-1
CDR3nt: TGCAGCGTTGACTCTACTAGCGACCCGACTTCCACTGAAGCTTTCTTT; CDR3aa: CSVDSTSDPTSTEAFF; d_gene: .; v_gene: TRBV29-1; abundance: .; j_gene: TRBJ1-1
CDR3nt: TGTGCCAGCAGTTTACTCTCCTTTGACAGCCTCACTGAAGCTTTCTTT; CDR3aa: CASSLLSFDSLTEAFF; d_gene: .; v_gene: TRBV27; abundance: .; j_gene: TRBJ1-1
CDR3nt: TGTGCCAGCATCGACAGGTCCCAAGAGACCCAGTACTTC; CDR3aa: CASIDRSQETQYF; d_gene: .; v_gene: TRBV11-2; abundance: .; j_gene: TRBJ2-5
CDR3nt: TGTGCCAGCAGCGTCCGGGACTCCTATGGCTACACCTTC; CDR3aa: CASSVRDSYGYTF; d_gene: .; v_gene: TRBV9; abundance: .; j_gene: TRBJ1-2
CDR3nt: TGTGCCAGCAGCTTAGACGGGGGGAAGGGAAACACCATATATTTT; CDR3aa: CASSLDGGKGNTIYF; d_gene: .; v_gene: TRBV7-2; abundance: .; j_gene: TRBJ1-3
CDR3nt: TGTGCCAGCTCACCAGAAATACTTAATGAAAAACTGTTTTTT; CDR3aa: CASSPEILNEKLFF; d_gene: .; v_gene: TRBV18; abundance: .; j_gene: TRBJ1-4
CDR3nt: TGTGCCAGCAGTGAACGCAGGGCGAGAGACATTCAGTACTTC; CDR3aa: CASSERRARDIQYF; d_gene: .; v_gene: TRBV6-1; abundance: .; j_gene: TRBJ2-4
CDR3nt: TGTGCCAGCAGCCGGGGGGGCCTCCCCTACGAGCAGTACTTC; CDR3aa: CASSRGGLPYEQYF; d_gene: TRBD2; v_gene: TRBV7-2; abundance: .; j_gene: TRBJ2-7
CDR3nt: TGTGCCAGCAGCCGGAGCTTGAACACTGAAGCTTTCTTT; CDR3aa: CASSRSLNTEAFF; d_gene: .; v_gene: TRBV7-9; abundance: .; j_gene: TRBJ1-1
CDR3nt: TGTGCCAGCAGCGGGTGGACAGGGGGCGATGAAAAACTGTTTTTT; CDR3aa: CASSGWTGGDEKLFF; d_gene: TRBD1; v_gene: TRBV4-2; abundance: .; j_gene: TRBJ1-4
CDR3nt: TGTGCCAGCCGACTATTGGAGACCCAGTACTTC; CDR3aa: CASRLLETQYF; d_gene: .; v_gene: TRBV7-2; abundance: .; j_gene: TRBJ2-5
CDR3nt: TGTGCCAGCTCAGAGGGGGAGGGTCAGCCCCAGCATTTT; CDR3aa: CASSEGEGQPQHF; d_gene: .; v_gene: TRBV18; abundance: .; j_gene: TRBJ1-5
CDR3nt: TGTGCCAGCAGCCAACGGGGAGGTCCCGCTAATACAGATACGCAGTATTTT; CDR3aa: CASSQRGGPANTDTQYF; d_gene: .; v_gene: TRBV7-8; abundance: .; j_gene: TRBJ2-3
CDR3nt: TGTGCCAGTAGTATAATCTTGGCAGGGGCCCAGTTCCCCCAGCATTTT; CDR3aa: CASSIILAGAQFPQHF; d_gene: .; v_gene: TRBV19; abundance: once; j_gene: TRBJ1-5
CDR3nt: TGTGCCAGCAACATGGGACAGACGAACACTGAAGCTTTCTTT; CDR3aa: CASNMGQTNTEAFF; d_gene: TRBD1; v_gene: TRBV2; abundance: .; j_gene: TRBJ1-1
CDR3nt: TGTGCCAGCAGTTTACAGGGGGACAACGTCCTGACTTTC; CDR3aa: CASSLQGDNVLTF; d_gene: TRBD1; v_gene: TRBV7-8; abundance: .; j_gene: TRBJ2-6
CDR3nt: TGTGCCAGCAGCTTAGGTCTTGAAGCTTTCTTT; CDR3aa: CASSLGLEAFF; d_gene: .; v_gene: TRBV7-9; abundance: .; j_gene: TRBJ1-1
CDR3nt: TGTGCCAGCAGCTCTACACCGGGGGCTGGAAACACCATATATTTT; CDR3aa: CASSSTPGAGNTIYF; d_gene: .; v_gene: TRBV3-1/TRBV3-2; abundance: .; j_gene: TRBJ1-3
CDR3nt: TGTGCCAGCAGACGACAGGGGGGACAAGAGACCCAGTACTTC; CDR3aa: CASRRQGGQETQYF; d_gene: TRBD1; v_gene: TRBV5-6; abundance: .; j_gene: TRBJ2-5
CDR3nt: TGTGCCAGCAGCACCGAGGGGACATACTCCTACAATGAGCAGTTCTTC; CDR3aa: CASSTEGTYSYNEQFF; d_gene: .; v_gene: TRBV7-2; abundance: many; j_gene: TRBJ2-1
CDR3nt: TGTGCCAGCAGCTTTTACAGGGGGCCAACACAAGAGACCCAGTACTTC; CDR3aa: CASSFYRGPTQETQYF; d_gene: TRBD1; v_gene: TRBV5-5; abundance: .; j_gene: TRBJ2-5
CDR3nt: TGTGCCTGGAGTGTGACAGGGGGCGATCAGCCCCAGCATTTT; CDR3aa: CAWSVTGGDQPQHF; d_gene: TRBD1; v_gene: TRBV30; abundance: .; j_gene: TRBJ1-5
CDR3nt: TGTGCCAGCAGCTTGGGCCGGGGGGCACCCACCTACGAGCAGTACTTC; CDR3aa: CASSLGRGAPTYEQYF; d_gene: .; v_gene: TRBV5-4; abundance: .; j_gene: TRBJ2-7
CDR3nt: TGTGCCAGCAGCTTAGGGAGTGGGGCCAACGTCCTGACTTTC; CDR3aa: CASSLGSGANVLTF; d_gene: .; v_gene: TRBV7-6; abundance: .; j_gene: TRBJ2-6
CDR3nt: TGTGCCGCGGCCAAGGAGATCAATCAGCCCCAGCATTTT; CDR3aa: CAAAKEINQPQHF; d_gene: .; v_gene: TRBV19; abundance: .; j_gene: TRBJ1-5
CDR3nt: TGTGCCAGCAGCCTCCCCTCCTACGAGCAGTACTTC; CDR3aa: CASSLPSYEQYF; d_gene: .; v_gene: TRBV7-2; abundance: .; j_gene: TRBJ2-7
CDR3nt: TGTGCCAGCAGTGAAACGGAACTAGCGGGGGGCCACTCCTACAATGAGCAGTTCTTC; CDR3aa: CASSETELAGGHSYNEQFF; d_gene: TRBD2; v_gene: TRBV6-1; abundance: .; j_gene: TRBJ2-1
CDR3nt: TGTGCCAGCAGCCAAGGGGTTGGGCTCGAGCAGTACTTC; CDR3aa: CASSQGVGLEQYF; d_gene: .; v_gene: TRBV3-1/TRBV3-2; abundance: .; j_gene: TRBJ2-7
CDR3nt: TGTGCCAGCAGCCAATGGGGCGGGGGTTCCTACGAGCAGTACTTC; CDR3aa: CASSQWGGGSYEQYF; d_gene: TRBD2; v_gene: TRBV3-1/TRBV3-2; abundance: .; j_gene: TRBJ2-7
CDR3nt: TGTGCCAGTCTGAGGGGACAGGGAGAAACTGAAGCTTTCTTT; CDR3aa: CASLRGQGETEAFF; d_gene: TRBD1; v_gene: TRBV4-2; abundance: .; j_gene: TRBJ1-1
CDR3nt: TGTGCCAGTATACCGGGACAGATAGGTTATGGCTACACCTTC; CDR3aa: CASIPGQIGYGYTF; d_gene: TRBD1; v_gene: TRBV19; abundance: few; j_gene: TRBJ1-2
CDR3nt: TGTGCCAGCTCACCACCGTCAGGCACCTACAATGAGCAGTTCTTC; CDR3aa: CASSPPSGTYNEQFF; d_gene: .; v_gene: TRBV18; abundance: .; j_gene: TRBJ2-1
CDR3nt: TGTGCCAGCAGCACGACGCGAAATACAGTATACAATGAGCAGTTCTTC; CDR3aa: CASSTTRNTVYNEQFF; d_gene: .; v_gene: TRBV7-3; abundance: .; j_gene: TRBJ2-1
CDR3nt: TGTGCCAGCAGTTTCAGTGATTCACCCCTCCACTTT; CDR3aa: CASSFSDSPLHF; d_gene: .; v_gene: TRBV12-3/TRBV12-4; abundance: .; j_gene: TRBJ1-6
CDR3nt: TGTGCCAGCGCGGCCGGTCCGCCGCATTCCTACGAGCAGTACTTC; CDR3aa: CASAAGPPHSYEQYF; d_gene: .; v_gene: TRBV27; abundance: few; j_gene: TRBJ2-7
CDR3nt: TGTGCCAGCTCCCAGGCCCGGCACGATGGAAACACCATATATTTT; CDR3aa: CASSQARHDGNTIYF; d_gene: .; v_gene: TRBV18; abundance: few; j_gene: TRBJ1-3
CDR3nt: TGTGCCATCAGTGGCCATTTATCGCAGGGGAATAATGAGCAGTTCTTC; CDR3aa: CAISGHLSQGNNEQFF; d_gene: .; v_gene: TRBV10-3; abundance: .; j_gene: TRBJ2-1
CDR3nt: TGTGCCAGCAGTATCGAGGTAGGAGAGACCCAGTACTTC; CDR3aa: CASSIEVGETQYF; d_gene: .; v_gene: TRBV6-4; abundance: .; j_gene: TRBJ2-5
CDR3nt: TGTGCCAGCAGTTCCCTTAATGAAAAACTGTTTTTT; CDR3aa: CASSSLNEKLFF; d_gene: .; v_gene: TRBV12-3/TRBV12-4; abundance: .; j_gene: TRBJ1-4
CDR3nt: TGTGCCAGCAGCGGACCGTGGGGGAGGAGGGACTCTGGAAACACCATATATTTT; CDR3aa: CASSGPWGRRDSGNTIYF; d_gene: .; v_gene: TRBV7-9; abundance: .; j_gene: TRBJ1-3
CDR3nt: TGCGCCAGCATTACTAATGCAGGGGGCACTGAAGCTTTCTTT; CDR3aa: CASITNAGGTEAFF; d_gene: TRBD1; v_gene: TRBV10-2; abundance: .; j_gene: TRBJ1-1
CDR3nt: TGTGCTAGTGGTGAGCAGGGAGGGGGTGAAAAACTGTTTTTT; CDR3aa: CASGEQGGGEKLFF; d_gene: .; v_gene: TRBV12-5; abundance: .; j_gene: TRBJ1-4
CDR3nt: TGTGCCAGCAGCTTGAGAGATTTGTCGCAGACCCAGTACTTC; CDR3aa: CASSLRDLSQTQYF; d_gene: .; v_gene: TRBV11-2; abundance: few; j_gene: TRBJ2-5
CDR3nt: TGTGCCAGCAGTTATCCCGGCAATGAGCAGTTCTTC; CDR3aa: CASSYPGNEQFF; d_gene: .; v_gene: TRBV6-2/TRBV6-3; abundance: .; j_gene: TRBJ2-1
CDR3nt: TGTGCCAGCACGACGGGTGGTCAGCCCCAGCATTTT; CDR3aa: CASTTGGQPQHF; d_gene: .; v_gene: TRBV28; abundance: .; j_gene: TRBJ1-5
CDR3nt: TGTGCCAGCTCACCACCCTCAGGGTACAATCAGCCCCAGCATTTT; CDR3aa: CASSPPSGYNQPQHF; d_gene: .; v_gene: TRBV18; abundance: .; j_gene: TRBJ1-5
CDR3nt: TGTGCCAGCAGTCCATCCCCCTCGGGTGAGCAGTACTTC; CDR3aa: CASSPSPSGEQYF; d_gene: .; v_gene: TRBV6-5; abundance: .; j_gene: TRBJ2-7
CDR3nt: TGCAGTGCTAGTCCCAGCGGGGGAGAGACCCAGTACTTC; CDR3aa: CSASPSGGETQYF; d_gene: TRBD2; v_gene: TRBV20-1; abundance: .; j_gene: TRBJ2-5